In this sample, the clone carrying this T cell receptor beta chain turned up a few times. The sample is drawn from a study of shared clonotypes between healthy human individuals. Overall study context: Three men and a couple of women, aged 18 to 49, were donors.

Libraries were prepared by immunoSEQ multiplex PCR; TCRdb keeps only in-frame clonotypes and omits some of them. The sample includes about 2 million clones, roughly 94% of them seen just once. Positively selected for CCR7, the CD45RO-negative cells used as naive CD8 cells excluded terminally differentiated effector memory CD45RA+ cells. Germline CDR1 and CDR2: SEHNR and FQNEAQ (reference sequence). V trimming: 6 bases; J trimming: 5 bases; junction bases outside the gene matches: 10. This CDR3 is 16 amino acids long. The sample comprised naive CD8+ T cells sorted from blood. The chain links TRBV7-9 to TRBJ1-6, with 7 bases that match TRBD1. The source is a man between 18 and 29 years old in good health. The DNA of the CDR3 is TGTGCCAGCAGTTGGGGACAGCCGGACGATAATTCACCCCTCCACTTT. This codes for CASSWGQPDDNSPLHF.